This TCR beta chain was observed in a study of blood T cell repertoires in COVID-19 (TCRdb year 2020). Regarding the complete study: Samples from collaborators originated in the United States, Italy and Spain and spanned both the acute and convalescent phases of COVID-19. The repertoires were made available in a free public database intended to serve as a resource for research on the immune response to SARS-CoV-2. Samples were obtained from the ongoing ImmuneRACE study (first 160 participants) and from 950 to 1,500 subjects provided by 6 global collaborators. The material from the prospective study consisted of cDNA or gDNA derived from T cells, B-cell-depleted T cells, or PBMCs. The sample metadata nearly always contained a de-identified subject ID, COVID-19 status, age in years and sex. The dataset comprised deeply sampled blood TCRbeta repertoires from subjects exposed to, actively infected with, or recovered from COVID-19. Where available, HLA class I and class II types were taken from metadata supplied by the sample provider and were not determined by assay-based typing. Beyond this particular receptor, the publication reports: How much clinical and demographic metadata was included differed by source and by participant, and the metadata was provided uncurated.

TCRbeta CDR3 regions were amplified from genomic DNA using the immunoSEQ Assay, a bias-controlled multiplex PCR. As for how the authors treated the data: Within the assay, amplification of reference gene primers was used to estimate how many nucleated cells each sample contained. To quantify the absolute abundance of each unique TCRbeta CDR3 rearrangement, sequence reads were collapsed and filtered. For each sample, productive Simpson clonality was calculated by taking the square root of Simpson's diversity index across productive rearrangements. The clones in this table, taken by TCRdb from immuneACCESS, are in-frame only. Not every clone is retained; where verified, under half of the shortfall comes from an unresolved V gene, and the cause of the rest is unknown. V and J calls and clone size are copied from that table; D and trimming were computed from the DNA. For this sample the table gives 35,000 to 45,000 clones, of which around nine tenths were detected only once. The ten most abundant clones make up 15% to 20% of the sample.

Clipping removes 1 base from V and 5 bases from J, with 7 as the unmatched junction base count. The CDR3 numbers 15 residues from cysteine through phenylalanine. This entry keeps only the CDR3 DNA: 45 bases, framed from base 1. The CDR1 and CDR2 encoded by the germline V gene are SGHNT and YENEEA. The collaborating institutions used their own protocols to collect whole blood in K2EDTA tubes. For TCRbeta analysis, collaborator samples were shipped as frozen whole blood, as isolated PBMCs, or as DNA extracted from either sample type. Regarding this clone: Its antigen specificity is not known. No base quality information exists; no much larger clone differs at one position.

This TCR came from a man between 65 and 85 years old with acute or convalescent COVID-19. The chain is made from TRBV11-3 and TRBJ2-7, with 8 bases in between that match TRBD2. Sequencing was done on a sample of peripheral blood. This receptor carries the CDR3 CASSLASGSIHEQYF. The bases are TGTGCCAGCAGCTTAGCGAGCGGGAGTATCCACGAGCAGTACTTC.